This T cell receptor (beta chain) appears in the sequencing data of a study of control samples from healthy donors and cancer patients. The method was immunoSEQ multiplex PCR; TCRdb's version includes in-frame clones alone and lacks a portion of them. The sample contains 100,000 or so clones, 79% of which appear only once. Germline V gene lookup returns CDR1 GTSNPN and CDR2 SVGIG (reference sequence). The V end was cut by 3 bases, the J end by 0 bases, with 2 bases between. This CDR3 has 11 amino acids. This clone was detected many times. The sample holds other DNA sequences that translate to the same CDR3.

J is TRBJ1-1 and V is TRBV30; unclear D gene. Sequencing input: blood. This clonotype was sampled from a woman in her 30s in good health. CDR3: CAWSLNTEAFF. The CDR3, as DNA: TGTGCCTGGAGCCTGAACACTGAAGCTTTCTTT. Combining the CDR3 with reference TRBV30 and TRBJ1-1 gives the whole variable domain SQTIHQWPATLVQPVGSPLSLECTVEGTSNPNLYWYRQAAGRGLQLLFYSVGIGQISSEVPQNLSASRPQDRQFILSSKKLLLSDSGFYLCAWSLNTEAFFGQGTRLTVV.